The 5 T cell receptor beta chains below were found in one sample sequenced in a study of tumor-infiltrating lymphocytes in localized non-small cell lung cancer. Clones were read by immunoSEQ multiplex PCR, and TCRdb kept only the in-frame ones, dropping some. The sample records about 14,000 clones, about 77% being singletons. Sequencing was done on a sample of lung tumor tissue. The source of these receptors is a human donor with non-small cell lung cancer.

The chain is built from TRBV5-5 and TRBJ2-4; TRBD1 agrees at 8 bases. The CDR3 contains 14 residues. Germline loops: CDR1 SGHKS, CDR2 YYEKEE (reference sequence). J was trimmed by 5 bases and V by 6 bases; bases with no gene match: 7. The DNA of the CDR3 is TGTGCCAGCAACTTCGTGGACAGGGAAAACATTCAGTACTTC. Residues: CASNFVDRENIQYF.

This sequence joins TRBV5-1 and TRBJ2-2; D remains unclear. The germline V gene encodes CDR1 SGHRS and CDR2 YFSETQ. V was trimmed by 0 bases and J by 0 bases, leaving 12 bases between them. This CDR3 has 17 amino acids. The CDR3 loop is CASSLDPTRTNTGELFF. As DNA, the CDR3 is TGCGCCAGCAGCTTGGACCCAACACGGACGAACACCGGGGAGCTGTTTTTT.

The rearrangement uses TRBV7-2 and TRBJ2-7, with TRBD2 matching over 9 bases. Germline CDR1 SGHTA, CDR2 FQGNSA. V shed 3 bases and J 3 bases; nucleotides not matched to a gene: 3. CDR3 size: 14 residues. The chain's CDR3 is CASSLARGGYEQYF. The CDR3 coding sequence is TGTGCCAGCAGCTTGGCGCGGGGGGGCTACGAGCAGTACTTC.

This rearrangement joins TRBV2 to TRBJ2-2; 8 nucleotides line up with TRBD1. Germline V CDR1 and CDR2: SNHLY, FYNNEI. This CDR3 contains 16 residues. The V segment lost 2 bases and the J segment 2 bases; nucleotides outside the gene matches: 4. CDR3 nucleotides: TGTGCCAGCAGTGAACTGGGACAGGTCAACACCGGGGAGCTGTTTTTT. Encoded protein: CASSELGQVNTGELFF.

This clone was counted a few times. The chain links TRBV19 to TRBJ1-2; no clear D gene. CDR1 is LNHDA, CDR2 SQIVND, per germline (reference sequence). Trimming removed 3 bases at V and 3 bases at J, with 11 bases between. This CDR3 comprises 14 residues. The DNA for the CDR3 is TGTGCCAGTAGTATTACCGGGGTTGACTATGGCTACACCTTC. It translates to CASSITGVDYGYTF.